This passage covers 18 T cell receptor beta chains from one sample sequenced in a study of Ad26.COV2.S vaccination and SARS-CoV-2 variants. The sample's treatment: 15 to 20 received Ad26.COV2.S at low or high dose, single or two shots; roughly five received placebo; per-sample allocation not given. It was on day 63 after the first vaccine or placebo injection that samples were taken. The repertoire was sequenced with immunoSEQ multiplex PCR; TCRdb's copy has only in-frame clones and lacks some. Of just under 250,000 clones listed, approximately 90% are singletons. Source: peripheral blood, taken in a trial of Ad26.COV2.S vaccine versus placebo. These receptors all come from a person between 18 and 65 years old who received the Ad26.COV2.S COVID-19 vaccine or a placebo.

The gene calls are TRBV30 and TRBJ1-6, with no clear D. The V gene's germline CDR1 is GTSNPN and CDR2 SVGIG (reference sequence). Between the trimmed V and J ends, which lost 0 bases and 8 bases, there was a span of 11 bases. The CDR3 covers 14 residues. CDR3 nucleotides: TGTGCCTGGAGTGTAGGAGGGAGTGATTCACCCCTCCACTTT. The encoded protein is CAWSVGGSDSPLHF.

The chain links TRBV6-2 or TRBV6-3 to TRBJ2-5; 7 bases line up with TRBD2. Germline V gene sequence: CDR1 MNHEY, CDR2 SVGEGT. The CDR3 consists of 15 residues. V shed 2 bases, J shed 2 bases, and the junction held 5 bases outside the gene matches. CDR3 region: CASSYEGRVQETQYF. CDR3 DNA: TGTGCCAGCAGTTACGAGGGGAGGGTTCAAGAGACCCAGTACTTC.

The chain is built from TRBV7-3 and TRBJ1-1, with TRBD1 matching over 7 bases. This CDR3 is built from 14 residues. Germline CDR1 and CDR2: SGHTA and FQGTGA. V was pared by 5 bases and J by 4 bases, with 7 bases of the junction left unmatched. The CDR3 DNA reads TGTGCCAGCAGCCCCCGGGAGGGGGCCACTGAAGCTTTCTTT. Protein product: CASSPREGATEAFF. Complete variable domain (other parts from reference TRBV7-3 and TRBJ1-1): GAGVSQTPSNKVTEKGKYVELRCDPISGHTALYWYRQSLGQGPEFLIYFQGTGAADDSGLPNDRFFAVRPEGSVSTLKIQRTERGDSAVYLCASSPREGATEAFFGQGTRLTVV.

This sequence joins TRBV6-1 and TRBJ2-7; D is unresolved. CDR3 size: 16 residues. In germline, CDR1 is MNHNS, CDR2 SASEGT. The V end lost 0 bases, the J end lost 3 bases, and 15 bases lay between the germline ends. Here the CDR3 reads CASSEALGFPVYEQYF. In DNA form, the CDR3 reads TGTGCCAGCAGTGAAGCGCTGGGGTTCCCAGTCTACGAGCAGTACTTC.

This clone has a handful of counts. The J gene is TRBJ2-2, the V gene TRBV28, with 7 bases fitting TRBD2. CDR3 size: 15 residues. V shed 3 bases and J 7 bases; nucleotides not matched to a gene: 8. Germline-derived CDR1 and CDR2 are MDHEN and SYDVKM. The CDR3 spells CASSFTSEGVGELFF. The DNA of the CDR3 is TGTGCCAGCAGTTTCACTAGCGAAGGAGTCGGGGAGCTGTTTTTT.

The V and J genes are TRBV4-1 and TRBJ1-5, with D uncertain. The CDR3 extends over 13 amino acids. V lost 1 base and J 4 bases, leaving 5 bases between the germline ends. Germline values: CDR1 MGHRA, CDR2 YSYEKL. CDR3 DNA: TGCGCCAGCAGCCAAGGAGTGAATCAGCCCCAGCATTTT. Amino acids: CASSQGVNQPQHF.

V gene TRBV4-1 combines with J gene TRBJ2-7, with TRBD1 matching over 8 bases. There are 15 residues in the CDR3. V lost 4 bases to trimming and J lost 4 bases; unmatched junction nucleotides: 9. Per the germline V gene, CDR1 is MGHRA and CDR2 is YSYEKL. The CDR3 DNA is TGCGCCAGCAGCCGTGATCCGGGACAGGTTTACGAGCAGTACTTC. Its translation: CASSRDPGQVYEQYF.

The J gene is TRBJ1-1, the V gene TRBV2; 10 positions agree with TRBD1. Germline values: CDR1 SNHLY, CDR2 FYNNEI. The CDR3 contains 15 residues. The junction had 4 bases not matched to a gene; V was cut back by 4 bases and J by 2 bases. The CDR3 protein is CASSGDRGFNTEAFF. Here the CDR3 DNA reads TGTGCCAGCAGTGGGGACAGGGGTTTTAACACTGAAGCTTTCTTT.

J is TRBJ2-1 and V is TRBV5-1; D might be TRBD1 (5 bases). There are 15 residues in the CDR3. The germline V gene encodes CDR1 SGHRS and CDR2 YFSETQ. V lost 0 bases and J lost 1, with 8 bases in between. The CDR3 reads CASSLVGASYNEQFF. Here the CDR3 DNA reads TGCGCCAGCAGCTTGGTAGGGGCTTCCTACAATGAGCAGTTCTTC.

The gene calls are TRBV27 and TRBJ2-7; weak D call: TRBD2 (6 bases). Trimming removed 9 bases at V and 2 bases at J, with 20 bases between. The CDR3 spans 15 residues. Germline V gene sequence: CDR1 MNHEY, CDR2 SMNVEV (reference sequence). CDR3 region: CARIRYGSLAYEQYF. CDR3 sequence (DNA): TGTGCCAGAATTCGCTACGGGAGCCTCGCCTACGAGCAGTACTTC.

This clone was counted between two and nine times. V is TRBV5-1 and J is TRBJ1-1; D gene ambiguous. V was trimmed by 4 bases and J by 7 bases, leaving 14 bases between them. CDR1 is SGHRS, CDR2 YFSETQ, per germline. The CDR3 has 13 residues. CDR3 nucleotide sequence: TGCGCCAGCAGCGCCCCGGGGTATAGTGAAGCTTTCTTT. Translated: CASSAPGYSEAFF.

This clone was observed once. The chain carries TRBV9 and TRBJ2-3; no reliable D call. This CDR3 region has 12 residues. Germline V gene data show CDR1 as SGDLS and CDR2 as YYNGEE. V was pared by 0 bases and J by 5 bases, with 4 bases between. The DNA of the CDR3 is TGTGCCAGCAGCGTAGTAGGAGATACGCAGTATTTT. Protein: CASSVVGDTQYF.

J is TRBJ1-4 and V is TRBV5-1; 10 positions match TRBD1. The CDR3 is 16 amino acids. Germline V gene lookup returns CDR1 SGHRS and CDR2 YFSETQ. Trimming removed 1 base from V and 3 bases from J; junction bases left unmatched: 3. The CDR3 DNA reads TGCGCCAGCAGCTTGACTGGGACAGGGGCTAATGAAAAACTGTTTTTT. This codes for CASSLTGTGANEKLFF.

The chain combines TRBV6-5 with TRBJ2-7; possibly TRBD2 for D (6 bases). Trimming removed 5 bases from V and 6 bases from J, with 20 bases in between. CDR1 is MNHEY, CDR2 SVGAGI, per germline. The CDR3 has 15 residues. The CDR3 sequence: CASSPLGRAGGEQYF. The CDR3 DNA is TGTGCCAGCAGTCCCCTCGGCAGGGCCGGGGGCGAGCAGTACTTC.

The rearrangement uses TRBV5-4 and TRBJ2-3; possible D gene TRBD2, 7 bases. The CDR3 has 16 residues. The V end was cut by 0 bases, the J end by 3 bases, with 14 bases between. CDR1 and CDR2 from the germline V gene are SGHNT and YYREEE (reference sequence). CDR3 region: CASSLVGGGLTDTQYF. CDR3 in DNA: TGTGCCAGCAGCTTGGTTGGCGGGGGCCTAACAGATACGCAGTATTTT.

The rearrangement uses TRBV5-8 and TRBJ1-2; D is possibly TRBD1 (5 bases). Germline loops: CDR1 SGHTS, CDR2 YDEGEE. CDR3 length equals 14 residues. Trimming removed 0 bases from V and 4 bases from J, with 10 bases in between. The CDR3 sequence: CASSLEGFSYGYTF. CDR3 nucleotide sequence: TGTGCCAGCAGCTTGGAGGGGTTCAGCTATGGCTACACCTTC.

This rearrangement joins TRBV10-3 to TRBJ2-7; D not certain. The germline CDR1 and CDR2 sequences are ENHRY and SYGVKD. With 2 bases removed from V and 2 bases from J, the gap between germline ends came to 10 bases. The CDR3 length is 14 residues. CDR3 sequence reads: CAISENLGPYEQYF. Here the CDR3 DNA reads TGTGCCATCAGTGAGAACCTTGGGCCCTACGAGCAGTACTTC.

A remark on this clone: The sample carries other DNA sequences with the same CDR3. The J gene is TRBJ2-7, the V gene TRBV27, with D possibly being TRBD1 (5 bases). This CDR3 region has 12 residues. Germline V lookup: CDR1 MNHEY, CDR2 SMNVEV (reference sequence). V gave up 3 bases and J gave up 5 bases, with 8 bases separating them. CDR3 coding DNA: TGTGCCAGCAGTTTTCCAGGGAACGAGCAGTACTTC. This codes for CASSFPGNEQYF.